Shown below are 24 T cell receptor beta chains from a single sample sequenced in a study of vaccination and CD4 T cells after COVID-19. With the Oncomine TCR Beta short-read assay, DNA from cultured CD4+ T cells was sequenced. Genomic DNA was isolated from CD4+ T cells that had been cultured. Each CDR3 protein gets one entry after TCRdb re-called the PCR reads with MiXCR. This table has approximately 9,000 distinct CDR3 sequences, under 35% appearing once. No antigen is known for these receptors. Treatment described: roughly 10-day PBMC culture with coronavirus spike peptide pools or control peptides (ViraFEST assay). Prior to the COVID-19 pandemic (2011-2018), the unexposed donor's CD4+ T cells were collected. Sequenced material: CD4+ T cells from blood, cultured in vitro. The source of these receptors is a human donor in good health.

A single count supports this clonotype. V gene TRBV30 combines with J gene TRBJ1-1, with unresolved D. The germline V gene encodes CDR1 GTSNPN and CDR2 SVGIG (reference sequence). The CDR3 has 13 residues. V was trimmed by 3 bases and J by 1 base, leaving 9 bases between them. CDR3 in amino acids: CAWSGLKNTEAFF. CDR3 in DNA: TGTGCCTGGAGCGGGCTGAAGAACACTGAAGCTTTCTTT.

This chain uses TRBV7-2 with TRBJ2-7; 9 bases are a match to TRBD2. V gave up 6 bases and J gave up 1 base; unmatched junction bases: 7. The CDR3 has 15 amino acids. Germline assignment: CDR1 SGHTA and CDR2 FQGNSA. As DNA, the CDR3 is TGTGCCAGCAGAGGAGGACTAGCGCCTTCCTACGAGCAGTACTTC. As protein: CASRGGLAPSYEQYF.

The chain joins TRBV6-1 to TRBJ2-7, with TRBD1 identical over 7 bases. This CDR3 is built from 14 residues. Germline values: CDR1 MNHNS, CDR2 SASEGT. V lost 5 bases and J lost 6; bases outside the gene matches: 10. The CDR3 is CASSPRPDRLEQYF. In DNA, the CDR3 is TGTGCCAGCAGTCCCCGCCCGGACAGGCTCGAGCAGTACTTC.

This clonotype occurred a few times. The rearrangement links TRBV24-1 to TRBJ2-3; D not certain. V dropped 5 bases and J dropped 3 bases, with 5 bases sitting between them. Germline CDR1 KGHDR, CDR2 SFDVKD. This CDR3 is built from 12 residues. CDR3: CATSATTDTQYF. The CDR3 bases are TGTGCCACCAGTGCAACGACAGATACGCAGTATTTT.

The chain couples TRBV4-2 to TRBJ2-3; 11 nucleotides align to TRBD1. There are 16 residues in the CDR3. Trimming removed 6 bases from V and 5 bases from J; junction bases left unmatched: 10. Per the germline V gene, CDR1 is LGHNA and CDR2 is YNFKEQ. The CDR3 region is CASRLTGQGAGDTQYF. The CDR3 region has the DNA TGTGCCAGCAGACTAACCGGACAGGGGGCGGGAGATACGCAGTATTTT.

This clonotype came up a few times. The gene calls are TRBV29-1 and TRBJ2-7; 9 bases are a match to TRBD1. Germline CDR1 is SQVTM and CDR2 is ANQGSEA. The CDR3 runs to 13 residues. Trimming took 6 bases from V and 6 from J; bases not matched to a gene: 9. Here the CDR3 DNA reads TGCAGCGTCCCGGGACAGGGCGATGCCGAGCAGTACTTC. It encodes CSVPGQGDAEQYF.

This clonotype has just a few counts. The genes are TRBV11-2 and TRBJ1-2; tentatively, D is TRBD1 (6 bases). This CDR3 contains 16 residues. Germline lookup yields CDR1 SGHAT and CDR2 FQNNGV. The ends were cut back, 5 bases at V and 4 bases at J, with 20 bases in the middle. CDR3 coding DNA: TGTGCCAGCAGCCACGCAGGGGTAGAGAGGATCTATGGCTACACCTTC. It specifies CASSHAGVERIYGYTF.

CDR3 in DNA: TGCGCCAGCAGCCAAGAAAACGCGTTGGGGAATTCACCCCTCCACTTT. This sequence encodes CASSQENALGNSPLHF. V usage is TRBV4-1 and J usage is TRBJ1-6; D not resolved. Germline CDR1 and CDR2: MGHRA and YSYEKL. The CDR3 is made up of 16 amino acids. Trimming stripped 0 bases from V and 7 bases from J, with 13 bases between.

V is TRBV10-1 and J is TRBJ2-3; D might be TRBD1 or TRBD2, each matching 5 bases. The V end was cut by 4 bases, the J end by 0 bases, with 14 bases between. This CDR3 comprises 16 residues. Germline V gene data show CDR1 as WNHNN and CDR2 as SYGVQD (reference sequence). In DNA form, the CDR3 reads TGCGCCAGCAGTGTACGAGGGGAGCCTAGCACAGATACGCAGTATTTT. Its protein is CASSVRGEPSTDTQYF.

This clonotype came up a few times. The chain uses TRBV7-9 and TRBJ1-6; possible D gene TRBD1, 5 bases. Germline assignment: CDR1 SEHNR and CDR2 FQNEAQ (reference sequence). This CDR3 is 13 amino acids long. V lost 0 bases, J lost 8 bases, and 5 bases lay in between. In DNA, the CDR3 is TGTGCCAGCAGCTTAGCAGGGGATTCACCCCTCCACTTT. As protein: CASSLAGDSPLHF. The full variable domain, with the rest looked up from reference TRBV7-9 and TRBJ1-6, is DTGVSQNPRHKITKRGQNVTFRCDPISEHNRLYWYRQTLGQGPEFLTYFQNEAQLEKSRLLSDRFSAERPKGSFSTLEIQRTEQGDSAMYLCASSLAGDSPLHFGNGTRLTVT.

The chain joins TRBV5-1 to TRBJ2-7, with 9 positions matching TRBD1. V dropped 4 bases and J dropped 5; count of bases not matched to a gene: 4. Germline assignment: CDR1 SGHRS and CDR2 YFSETQ. CDR3 size: 13 residues. The CDR3 nucleotides are TGCGCCAGCAGCGGACAGGGGCCCAACGAGCAGTACTTC. As protein: CASSGQGPNEQYF. The whole variable domain, remainder taken from reference TRBV5-1 and TRBJ2-7, is KAGVTQTPRYLIKTRGQQVTLSCSPISGHRSVSWYQQTPGQGLQFLFEYFSETQRNKGNFPGRFSGRQFSNSRSEMNVSTLELGDSALYLCASSGQGPNEQYFGPGTRLTVT.

The chain uses TRBV6-2 or TRBV6-3 and TRBJ1-2, with no clear D. The CDR3 consists of 14 residues. In germline, CDR1 is MNHEY, CDR2 SVGEGT. The germline V and J ends were trimmed by 2 bases and 4 bases, with 11 bases remaining between them. CDR3 nucleotides: TGTGCCAGCAGTTACAGGGAAGGCGGCTATGGCTACACCTTC. Protein product: CASSYREGGYGYTF.

V usage is TRBV12-3 or TRBV12-4 and J usage is TRBJ1-6; 7 nucleotides match TRBD1. The CDR3 is 14 residues long. The trim removed 4 bases at V and 4 bases at J, leaving 1 base unmatched. This chain's CDR3 is CASSWGQYNSPLHF. In DNA form, the CDR3 reads TGTGCCAGCAGTTGGGGACAGTATAATTCACCCCTCCACTTT.

On this clonotype: A much larger clone is a single base away; this may be a read error. The gene calls are TRBV7-9 and TRBJ1-5; unclear D gene. The CDR3 length is 13 residues. Germline V gene data show CDR1 as SEHNR and CDR2 as FQNEAQ (reference sequence). In DNA, the CDR3 is TGTGCCAACAGCGACATACCAAATCAGCCCCAGCATTTT. This encodes CANSDIPNQPQHF.

The chain uses TRBV5-1 and TRBJ2-1; D may be TRBD2 (5 bases). V dropped 0 bases and J dropped 9 bases, with 7 bases sitting between them. CDR1 and CDR2 from the germline V gene are SGHRS and YFSETQ. The CDR3 contains 12 residues. Here the CDR3 DNA reads TGCGCCAGCAGCTTGGGCCGGGGTGAGCAGTTCTTC. Protein: CASSLGRGEQFF.

This chain connects TRBV2 to TRBJ2-4; no firm D call. Looked up from germline, CDR1 is SNHLY and CDR2 is FYNNEI. This CDR3 has 13 residues. The germline V and J ends were trimmed by 11 bases and 0 bases, with 11 bases remaining between them. CDR3 sequence (DNA): TGTGCCGCAGTGGGCTTAGCCAAAAACATTCAGTACTTC. As protein: CAAVGLAKNIQYF.

The chain carries TRBV28 and TRBJ2-7; D is unresolved. Germline V gives CDR1 MDHEN, CDR2 SYDVKM. This CDR3 is 14 amino acids long. With 11 bases removed from V and 2 bases from J, the gap between germline ends came to 19 bases. The CDR3 DNA sequence: TGTGCCTCGTCGGGCGACTCCACTCCCTACGAGCAGTACTTC. It encodes CASSGDSTPYEQYF.

The V and J genes are TRBV6-5 and TRBJ1-2, with D perhaps TRBD1 (5 bases). The CDR3 runs 14 residues. V gave up 4 bases and J gave up 4 bases, with 13 bases separating them. Germline-derived CDR1 and CDR2 are MNHEY and SVGAGI. The CDR3 reads CASSSPRVVYGYTF. DNA for the CDR3: TGTGCCAGCAGTTCCCCCAGGGTGGTCTATGGCTACACCTTC.

The chain recombines TRBV7-2 with TRBJ2-2, with D perhaps TRBD2 (5 bases). The CDR3 loop spans 15 amino acids. Germline values: CDR1 SGHTA, CDR2 FQGNSA. V gave up 5 bases and J gave up 5 bases, with 15 bases separating them. CDR3 amino acids: CASSPDRGFTGELFF. CDR3 coding DNA: TGTGCCAGCAGCCCAGATCGGGGTTTTACCGGGGAGCTGTTTTTT.

This clonotype was picked up a small number of times. V is TRBV2 and J is TRBJ1-6; D call uncertain. V lost 6 bases, J lost 6 bases, and 3 bases lay in between. CDR1 and CDR2 from the germline V gene are SNHLY and FYNNEI. The CDR3 length is 11 residues. CDR3 loop: CASRVNSPLHF. CDR3 nucleotides: TGTGCCAGCAGGGTTAATTCACCCCTCCACTTT.

The gene calls are TRBV5-8 and TRBJ2-3; 9 bases are shared with TRBD1. Germline V gene data show CDR1 as SGHTS and CDR2 as YDEGEE. This CDR3 has 13 amino acids. The V segment lost 3 bases and the J segment 6 bases; nucleotides outside the gene matches: 2. For the CDR3, the DNA is TGTGCCAGCAGCTCGGGACAGGGTGATACGCAGTATTTT. Translation: CASSSGQGDTQYF.

Comment on this clonotype: Possible read error: a much larger clone is one base away. V and J are TRBV28 and TRBJ1-1, with D possibly TRBD1 on 5 matching bases. The CDR3 runs 13 residues. Germline lookup yields CDR1 MDHEN and CDR2 SYDVKM. This chain's CDR3 is CTTQGRMNTEAFF. The CDR3 DNA is TGTACCACTCAGGGACGCATGAACACTGAAGCTTTCTTT.

The V call is TRBV10-3, the J call TRBJ2-7; 12 bases match TRBD1. Germline lookup yields CDR1 ENHRY and CDR2 SYGVKD. V shed 7 bases and J 9 bases; nucleotides not matched to a gene: 13. The CDR3 length is 15 residues. The CDR3 region is CAITSGQGASSGQYF. Written as DNA, the CDR3 is TGTGCCATCACTTCGGGACAGGGGGCGTCCTCGGGGCAGTACTTC.

The chain links TRBV19 to TRBJ2-1; the match to TRBD2 covers 9 bases. The CDR3 is 13 residues long. Germline assignment: CDR1 LNHDA and CDR2 SQIVND (reference sequence). The V gene end was trimmed by 4 bases and the J gene end by 6 bases; junction bases not matched to a gene: 1. For the CDR3, the DNA is TGTGCCAGTAGTACGGGACTAGCCAATGAGCAGTTCTTC. It translates to CASSTGLANEQFF.